The rows below give T cell receptor beta chains drawn from one sample of a study of T cell repertoires in cytomegalovirus infection. What these receptors recognize is not known. One entry per CDR3 protein results from TCRdb running MiXCR on the reads. The table shows a few hundred thousand distinct CDR3 sequences, with more than 40% occurring only once. The sample in question was cultured PBMCs, obtained from culture after CMV antigen stimulation. The source is a human donor in good health (CMV status not recorded). Some clones in this sample may be carry-over from other donors' samples. The CDR3 runs from the conserved cysteine through the conserved F or W. The order of the fields is V gene, D gene, clone size, J gene, CDR3 DNA, CDR3 protein. A D gene is named only where the DNA matches it firmly. Clone size is not always given. Where it is, it says once, few, many or a class for expanded clones.

TRBV18	.	.	TRBJ1-1	TGTGCCAGCTCACCTCAGGGGCTCCGGGGTAGCACTGAAGCTTTCTTT	CASSPQGLRGSTEAFF
TRBV2	TRBD1	.	TRBJ1-1	TGTGCCAGCAGCACACAGGGGCGCACTGAAGCTTTCTTT	CASSTQGRTEAFF
TRBV10-3	TRBD1	.	TRBJ2-7	TGTGCCATCAGTGGCCCGGGACAGGGGATCGACGAGCAGTACTTC	CAISGPGQGIDEQYF
TRBV4-3	TRBD1	.	TRBJ2-1	TGCGCCAGCAGCCAAGGGACAGGGTGGGAGCAGTTCTTC	CASSQGTGWEQFF
TRBV3-1	.	.	TRBJ1-5	TGTGCCAGCAGCCAAGATCCGGCAGTCAATCAGCCCCAGCATTTT	CASSQDPAVNQPQHF
TRBV5-1	.	.	TRBJ2-1	TGCGCCAGCAGCGCCCCGGGGAACGAGCAGTTCTTC	CASSAPGNEQFF
TRBV18	TRBD1	.	TRBJ1-6	TGTGCCAGCGCCGGACAGGGGGCGCTAGGAGGGTCACCCCTCCACTTT	CASAGQGALGGSPLHF
TRBV10-3	.	.	TRBJ1-3	TGTGCCATCAGGGCCGGGACTGGAAACACCATATATTTT	CAIRAGTGNTIYF
TRBV5-1	.	.	TRBJ2-7	TGCGCCAGCAGCTTGGAGACTTTTTACGAGCAGTACTTC	CASSLETFYEQYF
TRBV2	.	.	TRBJ2-7	TGTGCCAGCCTACTCACTGAGCGGGTCTCCTACGAGCAGTACTTC	CASLLTERVSYEQYF
TRBV19	TRBD2	few	TRBJ2-7	TGTGCCAGTAGTATCGGGCCGGGAGGGCCTTACGAGCAGTACTTC	CASSIGPGGPYEQYF
TRBV10-2	TRBD2	.	TRBJ2-1	TGCGCCAGCAGTACCCTAGCGGGAGGGGTCTACAATGAGCAGTTCTTC	CASSTLAGGVYNEQFF
TRBV2	.	.	TRBJ1-1	TGTGCCAGCCGAAGATCGAGGGAAGCTTTCTTT	CASRRSREAFF
TRBV7-2	.	many	TRBJ1-1	TGTGCCAGCAGCTTAGATCCAGGGGACACTGAAGCTTTCTTT	CASSLDPGDTEAFF
TRBV27	.	.	TRBJ2-7	TGTGCCAGCAGTTTACGGGACCGCTCCTACGAGCAGTACTTC	CASSLRDRSYEQYF
TRBV7-2	.	.	TRBJ2-3	TGTGCCAGCAGCTTATGGGGACCAGGAGGGGATACGCAGTATTTT	CASSLWGPGGDTQYF
TRBV12-3/TRBV12-4	.	.	TRBJ1-2	TGTGCCAGCAGTGGACAGCGCTACACCTTC	CASSGQRYTF
TRBV5-1	.	.	TRBJ2-5	TGCGCCAGCAGCTTCGCCCGGACTGCTGTCCAAGAGACCCAGTACTTC	CASSFARTAVQETQYF
TRBV14	TRBD2	.	TRBJ2-7	TGTGCCAGCAGCCAAGATACTAGCGTCTCCTACGAGCAGTACTTC	CASSQDTSVSYEQYF
TRBV6-5	.	.	TRBJ1-1	TGTGCCAGCAGCCCCCCGGGGGGTCGTCACACTGAAGCTTTCTTT	CASSPPGGRHTEAFF
TRBV29-1	TRBD2	.	TRBJ2-3	TGCAGCGTCGTCCAGCGGGACGTGCAGTATTTT	CSVVQRDVQYF
TRBV7-9	.	.	TRBJ2-5	TGTGCCAGCAGCTTAGGCGTCGGTTCGAGCCAAGAGACCCAGTACTTC	CASSLGVGSSQETQYF
TRBV7-9	.	few	TRBJ2-4	TGTGCCAGTAGGGACTCCAAGGACATTCAGTACTTC	CASRDSKDIQYF
TRBV11-2	TRBD2	.	TRBJ2-1	TGTGCCAGCAGCTTTGAACTAGCGGGAGGGAATGAGCAGTTCTTC	CASSFELAGGNEQFF
TRBV6-6	TRBD2	.	TRBJ2-3	TGTGCCAGCAGTTCCACGGAGCGGGGAAGAACAGATACGCGGTATTTT	CASSSTERGRTDTRYF
TRBV27	.	.	TRBJ1-2	TGTGCCAGCCGTAGGTGGGGATATGGCTACACCTTC	CASRRWGYGYTF
TRBV7-2	.	many	TRBJ1-5	TGTGCCAGCAGCTTAGCCGGTCAGCCCCAGCATTTT	CASSLAGQPQHF
TRBV7-2	.	.	TRBJ2-4	TGTGCCAGCAGCTTCGCTAGCGAACCCTGGGGGGCCAAAAACATTCAGTACTTC	CASSFASEPWGAKNIQYF
TRBV19	.	.	TRBJ2-3	TGTGCCAGTAGTTCCACAGGGCGCTCAAGCACAGATACGCAGTATTTT	CASSSTGRSSTDTQYF
TRBV7-2	.	few	TRBJ1-1	TGTGCCAGCAGCCGGGGTGGGGGCAGGGACACTGAAGCTTTCTTT	CASSRGGGRDTEAFF
TRBV5-4	TRBD2	once	TRBJ2-2	TGTGCCAGCAGCCGGCGGCGGGAGGGGGGCACCGGGGAGCTGTTTTTT	CASSRRREGGTGELFF
TRBV7-2	TRBD2	many	TRBJ2-5	TGTGCCAGCAGCTTCCCAATAGCGGGAGGCCAAGAGACCCAGTACTTC	CASSFPIAGGQETQYF
TRBV10-3	TRBD1	once	TRBJ2-1	TGTGCCATCAGTGAGTCACAGGGGTTGGGCAATGAGCAGTTCTTC	CAISESQGLGNEQFF
TRBV5-1	.	.	TRBJ1-3	TGCGCCAGCAGCTTGTTCCAGGCCGACACCATATATTTT	CASSLFQADTIYF
TRBV20-1	.	.	TRBJ2-3	TGCAGTGTCCTAGCGACAGATACGCAGTATTTT	CSVLATDTQYF
TRBV18	TRBD1	.	TRBJ1-2	TGTGCCAGCCAGAGGTCCGGGACAGCCTATGGCTACACCTTC	CASQRSGTAYGYTF
TRBV12-3/TRBV12-4	TRBD1	.	TRBJ2-1	TGTGCCAGCAAGGGGGCGGGCATGACCTACAATGAGCAGTTCTTC	CASKGAGMTYNEQFF
TRBV28	TRBD2	few	TRBJ2-5	TGTGCCAGCAGTTTACCTAGCGGTAAAGAGACCCAGTACTTC	CASSLPSGKETQYF
TRBV2	.	.	TRBJ2-5	TGTGCCAGCACCCAGGAGTGGGGAGAGACCCAGTACTTC	CASTQEWGETQYF
TRBV4-1	TRBD2	.	TRBJ2-7	TGCGCCAGCAGCGCCACTGCTAGCGGTTCCTACGAGCAGTACTTC	CASSATASGSYEQYF
TRBV3-1	.	.	TRBJ2-3	TGTGCCAGCAGCCTTCTAGGGGGAGCGGGACTTAGCACAGATACGCAGTATTTT	CASSLLGGAGLSTDTQYF
TRBV6-1	.	few	TRBJ2-5	TGTGCCAGCAGCTCCGACCGCTACCAAGAGACCCAGTACTTC	CASSSDRYQETQYF